Sequencing of this T cell receptor beta chain was carried out in a study of blood T cell repertoires in COVID-19. Study-wide context: Acute-phase and convalescent COVID-19 samples originated in the United States, Italy and Spain. T cells, B-cell-depleted T cells, or PBMCs supplied cDNA or gDNA.

Measured with immunoSEQ multiplex PCR; TCRdb has only the in-frame clones, and not every one. The sample carries 140,000 to 150,000 clones, about 79% recorded once. The CDR3 is 15 residues long. J was trimmed by 8 bases and V by 4 bases; bases with no gene match: 8. Germline V gene data show CDR1 as LGHDT and CDR2 as YNNKEL (reference sequence). The source of this sequence is a man in his fifties or sixties with active or convalescent COVID-19. V and J are TRBV3-1 (or the pseudogene TRBV3-2) and TRBJ2-1, with TRBD1 matching over 10 bases. The sequenced sample was peripheral blood. The CDR3, as DNA: TGTGCCAGCAGCCCAACTCCCGGGACAGGGGATGAGCAGTTCTTC. It translates to CASSPTPGTGDEQFF.